The clone carrying this T cell receptor (beta chain) has just a few counts. The germline V gene encodes CDR1 SGHDT and CDR2 YYEEEE. The CDR3 consists of 12 residues. Trimming took off 2 bases at V and 10 bases at J, with 12 bases between the two ends. The data belong to a study of CD8 T cells in Susac syndrome. About 0.5 to 1 ug RNA was reverse transcribed with random hexamers. One entry per CDR3 protein results from TCRdb running MiXCR on the immunoSEQ multiplex PCR reads. The table lists around 120,000 distinct CDR3 sequences, roughly 93% of them singletons. This chain joins TRBV5-6 and TRBJ1-1; D possibly corresponds to TRBD1 (6 bases). The TCR was taken from a human donor with multiple sclerosis. Source material: CD4+ T cells from PBMCs. The CDR3 loop is CASSLNRRGAFF. Here the CDR3 DNA reads TGTGCCAGCAGCTTAAATCGCAGGGGAGCTTTCTTT.